This T cell receptor beta chain stems from a study of control samples from healthy donors and cancer patients. Assay used: immunoSEQ multiplex PCR; TCRdb lists only in-frame clones, some missing. The sample yields 110,000 to 150,000 clones, around 90% seen once. Germline V gene data show CDR1 as LGHNA and CDR2 as YSLEER. V gave up 0 bases and J gave up 8 bases, with 11 bases separating them. The CDR3 extends over 14 amino acids. The TCR originated in a man aged 25 to 40 in good health. Sequencing used blood. The chain recombines TRBV4-3 with TRBJ2-1; unclear D gene. CDR3: CASSQEGPDDEQFF. The CDR3 DNA sequence: TGCGCCAGCAGCCAAGAGGGTCCAGACGATGAGCAGTTCTTC.